The 8 T cell receptor beta chains reported below all come from one sample, sequenced in a study of Ad26.COV2.S vaccination and SARS-CoV-2 variants. Treatment here: about 20 received Ad26.COV2.S at low or high dose, single or two shots; 5 received placebo; per-sample allocation not given. Following the first vaccine or placebo injection, samples were taken on day 63. Measured with immunoSEQ multiplex PCR; TCRdb has only the in-frame clones, and not every one. The sample yields just under 250,000 clones, roughly 90% seen once. The sequencing here drew on peripheral blood, taken in a trial of Ad26.COV2.S vaccine versus placebo. These receptors originate from a person between 18 and 65 years old who received the Ad26.COV2.S COVID-19 vaccine or a placebo.

This clone has only a few counts. The rearrangement joins TRBV6-2 or TRBV6-3 to TRBJ1-3; the D gene is possibly TRBD1 (5 bases). The CDR3 spans 18 residues. V shed 2 bases and J shed 0 bases, with 17 bases lying between them. CDR1 is MNHEY, CDR2 SVGEGT, per germline. DNA for the CDR3: TGTGCCAGCAGTTACCCACCTGGGGGAACGTACTCTGGAAACACCATATATTTT. It yields the protein CASSYPPGGTYSGNTIYF.

The V and J genes are TRBV3-1 (or the pseudogene TRBV3-2) and TRBJ2-3; no reliable D call. V lost 5 bases and J lost 2, with 11 bases in between. CDR3 length equals 14 residues. Germline CDR1 is LGHDT and CDR2 is YNNKEL (reference sequence). The CDR3 loop reads CASSKQPATDTQYF. CDR3 DNA sequence: TGTGCCAGCAGCAAGCAGCCTGCCACAGATACGCAGTATTTT.

The V call is TRBV4-1, the J call TRBJ1-2; no clear D gene. V was pared by 1 base and J by 8 bases, with 17 bases between. This CDR3 has 15 amino acids. Germline-derived CDR1 and CDR2 are MGHRA and YSYEKL. In nucleotides, the CDR3 is TGCGCCAGCAGCCAAGGCGAAGGACCTTTGGGGGGCTACACCTTC. It codes for CASSQGEGPLGGYTF.

A single count supports this clone. The J gene is TRBJ2-5, the V gene TRBV19, with 9 nucleotides matching TRBD1. This CDR3 spans 18 amino acids. Per the germline V gene, CDR1 is LNHDA and CDR2 is SQIVND (reference sequence). The V gene end was trimmed by 4 bases and the J gene end by 3 bases; junction bases not matched to a gene: 15. For the CDR3, the DNA is TGTGCCAGTAGTACTTCACAGGGGGCAGAAATATTGGAAGAGACCCAGTACTTC. Its translation: CASSTSQGAEILEETQYF.

The chain uses TRBV10-3 and TRBJ1-2; D gene unclear. The CDR3 is 13 residues long. V shed 2 bases and J shed 6 bases, with 10 bases lying between them. CDR1 is ENHRY and CDR2 is SYGVKD in the germline V gene. CDR3 coding DNA: TGTGCCATCAGTGAGGGGAGGAGGGATGGCTACACCTTC. Translating it yields CAISEGRRDGYTF.

This clone was observed once. A junction end diverges from the germline sequence, so it may reflect a read error. J is TRBJ2-3 and V is TRBV7-7; D not certain. CDR3 length: 18 amino acids. Germline V CDR1 and CDR2: SSHAT, FNYEAQ (reference sequence). The CDR3 here is CASSLVFPDQPGTDTQYF. DNA for the CDR3: TGTGCTAGCAGCTTGGTCTTCCCAGACCAGCCCGGCACAGATACGCAGTATTTT.

The chain has TRBV6-6 and TRBJ2-1, with D perhaps matching TRBD1 (6 bases). Between the trimmed V and J ends, which lost 5 bases and 0 bases, there was a span of 14 bases. CDR1 and CDR2 (germline): MNHNY, SVGAGI (reference sequence). This CDR3 contains 16 residues. DNA of the CDR3: TGTGCCAGCAGTACCCGACAGGCATCCTCCTACAATGAGCAGTTCTTC. It translates to CASSTRQASSYNEQFF.

V gene TRBV6-1 combines with J gene TRBJ1-1, with 7 bases lining up with TRBD1. This CDR3 region has 14 residues. The germline V gene has CDR1 MNHNS and CDR2 SASEGT. V shed 3 bases, J shed 5 bases, and the junction held 6 bases outside the gene matches. CDR3 sequence (DNA): TGTGCCAGCAGTGACCAGGGGGAGAGGACTGAAGCTTTCTTT. Translated, it gives CASSDQGERTEAFF.